This T cell receptor (beta chain) derives from a study of metastatic and nonmetastatic thyroid tumors. Study context: Repertoires were compared across blood and tumor or nodule tissue from malignant and benign thyroid patients. Points from the study as a whole: Benign nodules reportedly had significantly lower TCR beta diversity than malignant thyroid tumors in blood and tumor.

In the source study's methods: A classifier for distant metastasis in papillary thyroid cancer was constructed using CDR3 differences observed across clinicopathological groups. TCRdb re-analyzed the PCR reads through MiXCR. These V and J calls derive from TCRdb rather than the authors' analysis. The sample comprises roughly 10,000 clones, under 25% of which are singletons, and approximately 16% rests with the top ten. This clone has just a few counts. The antigen is undetermined. One end of the junction varies from germline; a read error may be responsible. CDR3 size: 14 residues. Germline values: CDR1 MNHNS, CDR2 SASEGT. Treatment of any kind had been given to no patient before thyroid surgery.

Sequenced sample: adjacent normal tissue. The receptor was derived from a female donor with papillary thyroid cancer or a benign thyroid nodule (not recorded which). Some clones in this sample may be carry-over from other donors' samples. This chain links TRBV6-1 with TRBJ2-7; a weak D match, TRBD1 (5 bases). CDR3 nucleotide sequence: TGTGCCAGCAAGGACGACAGAAATAGCTACGAGCAATACTTC. Translating it yields CASKDDRNSYEQYF.